This paragraph covers one TCR beta chain sequence. Its antigen is unknown. It has no much larger one-base neighbor in the sample; base qualities were not kept. The trial excluded patients who had a history of autoimmune disease or who were on systemic immunosuppression. Peripheral blood for TCR sequencing was collected from all dose cohorts at baseline, on cycle 4 day 1, and on cycle 7 day 1. Samples came from an open-label, multicenter, first-in-human phase I dose-escalation trial of ivuxolimab. Adults with locally advanced or metastatic melanoma, renal cell, hepatocellular, or head and neck squamous cell carcinoma were enrolled in the trial. Before TCR sequencing, CD4+ T cells and CD8+ T cells were sorted from peripheral blood as separate populations. The data were taken from a study of OX40 agonist ivuxolimab in advanced cancers. About the study as a whole: The costimulatory receptor OX40 (CD134) was targeted by ivuxolimab, a fully human IgG2 agonistic monoclonal antibody. Of the approximately 50 dose-escalation patients, hepatocellular carcinoma was present in around 19, melanoma in around 15, renal cell carcinoma in 9 and head and neck cancer in 9. The paper covers the monotherapy dose-escalation part of the phase I ivuxolimab trial, which included N of about 56 patients. The purpose of peripheral TCRbeta sequencing was to test whether ivuxolimab changed TCR sequence diversity and led to clonal T-cell expansion. Patients were allowed to have had prior anti-PD-1, anti-PD-L1 or anti-CTLA-4 therapy, and more than 30% of the dose-escalation patients had previously received checkpoint inhibitors. A male proportion of roughly 80% and a mean age of about 60 years, ranging from roughly 23 to 85, were recorded for the dose-escalation cohort. Intravenous ivuxolimab was administered to patients every 2 weeks at six dose levels: 0.01, 0.1, 0.3, 1.5, 3 and 10 mg/kg. Partial responses occurred in three dose-escalation patients: two with cutaneous melanoma and one with hepatocellular carcinoma. The paper as a whole reports these results and caveats: The antigen specificity of the peripheral T cells that underwent clonal expansion was not determined. On average, CD8+ T cells showed more expanded clones than CD4+ T cells after ivuxolimab. At doses of 0.1 to 3.0 mg/kg, clonal expansion of both CD4+ and CD8+ blood T cells was observed from baseline to week 6. Low levels of normalized T-cell clonal expansion were also seen in some nonresponding patients. In partial responders in the 0.1-3.0 mg/kg groups, normalized peripheral clonal expansion was found to be among the lowest, especially among CD8+ T cells.

To sequence the TCRbeta CDR3 region, genomic DNA was isolated from the sorted cells. TCRbeta CDR3 regions were sequenced using the immunoSEQ Assay. TCRdb holds this immuneACCESS table with in-frame rearrangements only. Some clones are missing; in checked studies, unresolved V genes explain under half, and the rest has no known cause. Counted in this sample were 100,000 or so clones; 95% to 96% of them appeared once. The top ten hold approximately 2% of the sample. Trimming removed 4 bases from V and 4 bases from J, leaving 18 bases between the germline ends. Per the germline V gene, SGDLS is the CDR1 and YYNGEE is the CDR2. Counted from cysteine to phenylalanine, this CDR3 has 16 amino acids. The sequence is cut down to CDR3 DNA, 48 bases in frame from base 1.

The TCR sequence derives from an adult with an advanced solid tumor such as melanoma, head and neck, liver or kidney cancer. The material was CD4+ or CD8+ T cells sorted from blood, obtained in a trial of the OX40 agonist ivuxolimab. This chain joins TRBV9 to TRBJ2-1; possibly the D gene is TRBD2, per 6 matching bases. In nucleotide form, the sequence is TGTGCCAGCAGCCCTTCTGGCGGGGCCTTTTACAATGAGCAGTTCTTC. The translation is CASSPSGGAFYNEQFF.